One T cell receptor beta chain is described in this entry. Method: immunoSEQ multiplex PCR; TCRdb's copy keeps in-frame clones and lacks some. The sample has some 150,000 clones, over 85% seen once. This specimen comes from a study of T cell responses to AZD1222 COVID-19 vaccine. Germline lookup yields CDR1 MNHNY and CDR2 SVGAGI (reference sequence). The CDR3 covers 14 residues. With V trimmed by 2 bases and J by 7 bases, 4 bases remained unmatched. Source: peripheral blood, taken on day 0 of AZD1222 vaccination. The sequence derives from an adult in good health. The J gene is TRBJ2-1, the V gene TRBV6-6; TRBD2 agrees at 8 bases. The CDR3 region is CASSYQTSANEQFF. Here the CDR3 DNA reads TGTGCCAGCAGTTACCAGACTAGCGCGAATGAGCAGTTCTTC.